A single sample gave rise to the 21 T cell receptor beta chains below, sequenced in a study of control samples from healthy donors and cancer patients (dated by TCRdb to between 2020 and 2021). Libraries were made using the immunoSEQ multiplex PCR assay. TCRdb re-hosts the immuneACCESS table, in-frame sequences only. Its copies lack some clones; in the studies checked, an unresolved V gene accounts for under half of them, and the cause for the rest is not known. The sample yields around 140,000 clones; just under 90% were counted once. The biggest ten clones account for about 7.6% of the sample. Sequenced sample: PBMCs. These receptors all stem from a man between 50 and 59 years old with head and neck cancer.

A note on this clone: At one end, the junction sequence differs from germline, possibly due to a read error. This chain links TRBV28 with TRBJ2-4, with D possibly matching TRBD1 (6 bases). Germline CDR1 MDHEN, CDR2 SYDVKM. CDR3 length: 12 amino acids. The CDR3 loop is CASGDFTGTNHF. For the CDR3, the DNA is TGTGCCAGCGGAGACTTCACAGGGACGAACCACTTC.

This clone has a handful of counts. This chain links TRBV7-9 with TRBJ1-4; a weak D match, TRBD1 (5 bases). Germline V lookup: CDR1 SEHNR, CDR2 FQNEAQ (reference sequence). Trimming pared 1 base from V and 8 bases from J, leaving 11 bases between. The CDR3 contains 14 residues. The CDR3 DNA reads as TGTGCCAGCAGCTTAGATCAGGGTGGGGAAAAACTGTTTTTT. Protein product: CASSLDQGGEKLFF.

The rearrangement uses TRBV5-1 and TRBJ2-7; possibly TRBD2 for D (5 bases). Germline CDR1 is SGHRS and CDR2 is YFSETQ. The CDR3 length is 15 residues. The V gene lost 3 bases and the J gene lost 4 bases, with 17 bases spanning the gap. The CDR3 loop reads CASSSLDSGGYEQYF. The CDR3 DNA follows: TGCGCCAGCAGCTCTCTTGACTCCGGAGGATACGAGCAGTACTTC.

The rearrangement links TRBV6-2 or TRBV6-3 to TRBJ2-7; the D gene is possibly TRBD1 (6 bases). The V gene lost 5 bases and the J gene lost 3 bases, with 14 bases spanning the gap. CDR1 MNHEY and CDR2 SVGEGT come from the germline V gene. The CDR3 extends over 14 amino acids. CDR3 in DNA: TGTGCCAGCAGTCCGACAGGTGGGATCTACGAGCAGTACTTC. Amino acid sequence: CASSPTGGIYEQYF.

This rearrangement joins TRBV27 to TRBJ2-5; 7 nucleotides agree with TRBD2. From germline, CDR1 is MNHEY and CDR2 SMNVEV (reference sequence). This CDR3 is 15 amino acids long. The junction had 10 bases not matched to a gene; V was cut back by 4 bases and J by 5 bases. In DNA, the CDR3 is TGTGCCAGCAGTTCGCCATGGGGGGGGAGGGAGACCCAGTACTTC. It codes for CASSSPWGGRETQYF.

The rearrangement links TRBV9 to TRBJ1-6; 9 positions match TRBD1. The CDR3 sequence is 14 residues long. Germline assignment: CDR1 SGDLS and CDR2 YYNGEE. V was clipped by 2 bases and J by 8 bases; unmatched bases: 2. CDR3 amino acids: CASSVGDRDSPLHF. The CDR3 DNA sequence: TGTGCCAGCAGCGTGGGGGACAGGGATTCACCCCTCCACTTT. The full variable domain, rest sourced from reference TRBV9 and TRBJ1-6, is DSGVTQTPKHLITATGQRVTLRCSPRSGDLSVYWYQQSLDQGLQFLIQYYNGEERAKGNILERFSAQQFPDLHSELNLSSLELGDSALYFCASSVGDRDSPLHFGNGTRLTVT.

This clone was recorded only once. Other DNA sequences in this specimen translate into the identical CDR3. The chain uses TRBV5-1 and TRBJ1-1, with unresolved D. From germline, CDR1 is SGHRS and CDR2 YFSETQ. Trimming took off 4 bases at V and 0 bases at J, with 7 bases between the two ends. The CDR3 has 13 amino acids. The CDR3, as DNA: TGCGCCAGCAGCCTGACATTGAACACTGAAGCTTTCTTT. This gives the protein CASSLTLNTEAFF.

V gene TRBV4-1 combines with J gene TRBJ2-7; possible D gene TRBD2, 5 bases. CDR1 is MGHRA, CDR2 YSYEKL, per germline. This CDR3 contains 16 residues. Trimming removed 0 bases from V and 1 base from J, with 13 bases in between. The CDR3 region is CASSQDQRFRSYEQYF. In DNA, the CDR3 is TGCGCCAGCAGCCAAGACCAGCGGTTCCGTTCCTACGAGCAGTACTTC.

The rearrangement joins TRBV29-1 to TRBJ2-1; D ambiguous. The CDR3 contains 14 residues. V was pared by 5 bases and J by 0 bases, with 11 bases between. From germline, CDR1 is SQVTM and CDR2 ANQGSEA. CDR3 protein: CSVLDESSYNEQFF. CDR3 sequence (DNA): TGCAGCGTTCTGGACGAGAGCTCCTACAATGAGCAGTTCTTC.

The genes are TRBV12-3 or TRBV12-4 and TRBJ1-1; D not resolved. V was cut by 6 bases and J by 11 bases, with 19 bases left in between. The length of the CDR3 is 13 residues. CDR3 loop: CASSLGPGSVAFF. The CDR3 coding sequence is TGTGCCAGCAGCCTTGGACCCGGATCTGTCGCTTTCTTT.

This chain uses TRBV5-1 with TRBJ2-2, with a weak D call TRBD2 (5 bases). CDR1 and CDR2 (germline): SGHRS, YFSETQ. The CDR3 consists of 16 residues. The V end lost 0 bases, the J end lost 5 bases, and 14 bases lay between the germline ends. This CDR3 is CASSLGSRRQTGELFF. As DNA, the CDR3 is TGCGCCAGCAGCTTGGGGAGCCGGAGGCAGACCGGGGAGCTGTTTTTT.

The CDR3 loop is CASSELGTDTQYF. DNA of the CDR3: TGTGCCAGCAGTGAATTAGGGACAGATACGCAGTATTTT. This chain connects TRBV6-1 to TRBJ2-3; D call uncertain. V was shortened by 2 bases and J by 3 bases, with 6 bases between the two germline ends. Germline CDR1 and CDR2: MNHNS and SASEGT. CDR3 length equals 13 residues.

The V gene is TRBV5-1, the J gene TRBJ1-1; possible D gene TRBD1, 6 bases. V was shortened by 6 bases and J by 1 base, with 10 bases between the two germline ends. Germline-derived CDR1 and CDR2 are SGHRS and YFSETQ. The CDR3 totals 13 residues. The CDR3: CASKDRQNTEAFF. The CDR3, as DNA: TGCGCCAGCAAGGACAGACAGAACACTGAAGCTTTCTTT.

The CDR3 loop is CASSLRDSSYNEQFF. In nucleotides, the CDR3 is TGTGCCAGCAGCTTACGGGACAGCTCCTACAATGAGCAGTTCTTC. The V gene is TRBV11-2, the J gene TRBJ2-1; 7 bases agree with TRBD1. Trimming at V came to 2 bases and at J to 0 bases, leaving 1 base not matched to a gene. Germline CDR1 SGHAT, CDR2 FQNNGV. The CDR3 sequence is 15 residues long.

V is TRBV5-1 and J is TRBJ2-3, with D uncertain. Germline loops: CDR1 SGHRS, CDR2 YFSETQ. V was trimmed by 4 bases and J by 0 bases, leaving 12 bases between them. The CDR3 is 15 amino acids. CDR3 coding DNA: TGCGCCAGCAGCGCTAGTCCTCCTAGCACAGATACGCAGTATTTT. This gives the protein CASSASPPSTDTQYF.

CDR3 region: CASSRSGHINEKLFF. CDR3 coding DNA: TGTGCCAGCAGCCGGAGTGGACACATTAATGAAAAACTGTTTTTT. This sequence joins TRBV5-4 and TRBJ1-4; the D gene is possibly TRBD1 (5 bases). Trimming stripped 4 bases from V and 4 bases from J, with 14 bases between. The CDR3 is 15 residues long. Germline CDR1 and CDR2: SGHNT and YYREEE (reference sequence).

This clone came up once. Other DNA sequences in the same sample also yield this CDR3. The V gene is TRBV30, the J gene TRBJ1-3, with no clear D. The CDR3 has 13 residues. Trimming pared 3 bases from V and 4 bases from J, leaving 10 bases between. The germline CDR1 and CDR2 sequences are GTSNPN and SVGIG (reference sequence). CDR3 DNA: TGTGCCTGGAGCGTAGTGGGGGGAAACACCATATATTTT. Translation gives CAWSVVGGNTIYF.

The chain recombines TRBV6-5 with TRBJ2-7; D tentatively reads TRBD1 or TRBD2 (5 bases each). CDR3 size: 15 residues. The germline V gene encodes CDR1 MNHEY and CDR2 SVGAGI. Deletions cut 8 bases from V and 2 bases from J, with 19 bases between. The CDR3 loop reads CASQLRDPVPYEQYF. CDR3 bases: TGTGCCAGCCAGCTCCGGGACCCAGTACCCTACGAGCAGTACTTC.

CDR3 nucleotides: TGTGCCAGCAGGCCAAGCAACAGCTATGGCTACACCTTC. Its translation: CASRPSNSYGYTF. The chain combines TRBV28 with TRBJ1-2; unclear D gene. With 6 bases removed from V and 4 bases from J, the gap between germline ends came to 12 bases. Germline V gene sequence: CDR1 MDHEN, CDR2 SYDVKM. The CDR3 sequence is 13 residues long.

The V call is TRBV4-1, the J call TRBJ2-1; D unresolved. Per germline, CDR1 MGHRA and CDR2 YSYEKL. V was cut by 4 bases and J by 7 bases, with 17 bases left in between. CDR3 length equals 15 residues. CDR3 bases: TGCGCCAGCAGCCTCCTCGCGGAGAACGGTAATGAGCAGTTCTTC. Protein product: CASSLLAENGNEQFF.

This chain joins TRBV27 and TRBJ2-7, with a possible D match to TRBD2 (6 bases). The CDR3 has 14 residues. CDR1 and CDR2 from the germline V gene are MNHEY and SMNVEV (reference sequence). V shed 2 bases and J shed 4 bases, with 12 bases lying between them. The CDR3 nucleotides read TGTGCCAGCAGTTTACACGGGAGCCGTTACGAGCAGTACTTC. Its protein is CASSLHGSRYEQYF.